Following are 29 T cell receptor beta chains from one sample sequenced in a study of T cell changes during pregnancy in multiple sclerosis. Data came from immunoSEQ multiplex PCR; TCRdb stores just in-frame clones and leaves some out. The sample lists more than 80,000 clones; 85% to 95% were seen once. The specimen comprised peripheral blood, sampled after pregnancy. All receptors come from a female donor with multiple sclerosis, enrolled in a pregnancy study.

The V and J genes are TRBV30 and TRBJ2-3; possibly TRBD2 for D (6 bases). V dropped 1 base and J dropped 4 bases, with 9 bases sitting between them. The germline V gene encodes CDR1 GTSNPN and CDR2 SVGIG (reference sequence). The length of the CDR3 is 13 residues. In DNA form, the CDR3 reads TGTGCCTGGAGTGCGGGAGTCGCAGATACGCAGTATTTT. Its translation: CAWSAGVADTQYF.

V usage is TRBV27 and J usage is TRBJ2-7, with D possibly being TRBD2 (5 bases). Germline V gives CDR1 MNHEY, CDR2 SMNVEV (reference sequence). The CDR3 extends over 14 amino acids. V dropped 5 bases and J dropped 3 bases, with 14 bases sitting between them. CDR3 in amino acids: CASSESGPFYEQYF. The CDR3 DNA sequence: TGTGCCAGCAGTGAAAGCGGCCCGTTCTACGAGCAGTACTTC.

This rearrangement joins TRBV9 to TRBJ1-5; TRBD1 is a possible D gene (6 bases). V was trimmed by 0 bases and J by 6 bases, leaving 10 bases between them. This CDR3 has 14 amino acids. From germline, CDR1 is SGDLS and CDR2 YYNGEE. DNA for the CDR3: TGTGCCAGCAGCGTAGAAGGGGGAAGTCAGCCCCAGCATTTT. It translates to CASSVEGGSQPQHF.

The rearrangement uses TRBV5-1 and TRBJ2-5; 10 positions match TRBD2. Trimming removed 5 bases from V and 1 base from J; junction bases left unmatched: 5. Germline lookup yields CDR1 SGHRS and CDR2 YFSETQ. The CDR3 spans 15 residues. CDR3: CASSLAGGRQETQYF. CDR3 nucleotides: TGCGCCAGCAGTTTAGCGGGGGGCCGCCAAGAGACCCAGTACTTC.

The gene calls are TRBV25-1 and TRBJ2-1, with TRBD1 identical over 8 bases. Germline-derived CDR1 and CDR2 are MGHDK and SYGVNS. The junction had 7 bases not matched to a gene; V was cut back by 5 bases and J by 7 bases. The CDR3 totals 14 residues. DNA for the CDR3: TGTGCCAGCAGTCCCCGGGACAGGTGGAATGAGCAGTTCTTC. Amino acids: CASSPRDRWNEQFF.

This rearrangement joins TRBV6-5 to TRBJ2-2; possible D gene TRBD2, 5 bases. Germline V gene lookup returns CDR1 MNHEY and CDR2 SVGAGI. V lost 5 bases, J lost 6 bases, and 13 bases lay in between. The CDR3 is made up of 14 amino acids. CDR3 residues: CASSDGSGAGELFF. The CDR3 DNA sequence: TGTGCCAGCAGTGATGGGTCCGGGGCCGGGGAGCTGTTTTTT.

This chain connects TRBV10-3 to TRBJ1-1; D remains unclear. Germline V gene sequence: CDR1 ENHRY, CDR2 SYGVKD. This CDR3 comprises 13 residues. Trimming removed 0 bases from V and 5 bases from J, with 7 bases in between. CDR3 DNA: TGTGCCATCAGTGAGTCTGGGGAGACTGAAGCTTTCTTT. Residues: CAISESGETEAFF.

The rearrangement joins TRBV7-8 to TRBJ2-7, with unresolved D. The CDR3 covers 14 residues. Trimming left V 5 bases short and J 2 bases short, with 13 bases between. Germline CDR1 SGHVS, CDR2 FQNEAQ. The CDR3 sequence is CASSPSSVPYEQYF. CDR3 DNA: TGTGCCAGCAGCCCCTCCTCAGTCCCCTACGAGCAGTACTTC.

This clone was seen only once. J is TRBJ2-5 and V is TRBV5-1; a weak D match, TRBD2 (5 bases). The germline V gene encodes CDR1 SGHRS and CDR2 YFSETQ. The CDR3 has 14 amino acids. The V gene lost 4 bases and the J gene lost 4 bases, with 14 bases spanning the gap. The CDR3 loop is CASSDRGRVETQYF. DNA of the CDR3: TGCGCCAGCAGCGACCGGGGTCGCGTAGAGACCCAGTACTTC.

The V gene is TRBV19, the J gene TRBJ2-7; D may be TRBD1 (6 bases). The CDR3 has 13 residues. Trimming took 4 bases from V and 6 from J, leaving 13 bases between them. Per the germline V gene, CDR1 is LNHDA and CDR2 is SQIVND (reference sequence). CDR3 nucleotides: TGTGCCAGTAGTAGGGGGCCCTTCGGCGAGCAGTACTTC. It specifies CASSRGPFGEQYF.

The genes are TRBV9 and TRBJ2-3; TRBD1 is a possible D gene (5 bases). The germline gives CDR1 SGDLS, CDR2 YYNGEE. The V and J ends lost 3 bases and 0 bases respectively, with 14 bases between them. This CDR3 contains 16 residues. The CDR3 spells CASSARAPGSTDTQYF. DNA of the CDR3: TGTGCCAGCAGCGCCCGCGCCCCAGGGAGCACAGATACGCAGTATTTT.

The chain has TRBV29-1 and TRBJ2-3; 7 bases align to TRBD1. The junction had 10 bases not matched to a gene; V was cut back by 8 bases and J by 2 bases. CDR1 is SQVTM, CDR2 ANQGSEA, per germline. The CDR3 has 14 amino acids. The CDR3 DNA follows: TGCAGCCTCCAGCCAACAGGGGCCACAGATACGCAGTATTTT. Protein product: CSLQPTGATDTQYF.

The chain couples TRBV28 to TRBJ1-1, with D hard to call. The V and J ends lost 11 bases and 4 bases respectively, with 17 bases between them. The CDR3 totals 13 residues. Germline V gene sequence: CDR1 MDHEN, CDR2 SYDVKM. The CDR3 region is CAASNPRGTEAFF. The DNA of the CDR3 is TGTGCCGCATCTAATCCCCGAGGCACTGAAGCTTTCTTT.

This chain links TRBV15 with TRBJ2-7; D is possibly TRBD2 (5 bases). The CDR3 extends over 15 amino acids. Germline-derived CDR1 and CDR2 are LNHNV and YYDKDF (reference sequence). V lost 5 bases to trimming and J lost 2 bases, with 16 bases between them. The CDR3 sequence: CATSVGASSTYEQYF. Here the CDR3 DNA reads TGTGCCACCAGCGTAGGAGCTAGCTCAACCTACGAGCAGTACTTC.

V usage is TRBV7-2 and J usage is TRBJ1-2, with D maybe TRBD1 (5 bases). CDR3 length: 15 amino acids. Per germline, CDR1 SGHTA and CDR2 FQGNSA. The V end lost 1 base, the J end lost 7 bases, and 16 bases lay between the germline ends. The CDR3 protein is CASSLVAREQRGYTF. The DNA of the CDR3 is TGTGCCAGCAGCTTAGTGGCCAGGGAACAGCGTGGCTACACCTTC.

The chain uses TRBV30 and TRBJ2-5, with TRBD2 matching 9 bases. Germline CDR1 GTSNPN, CDR2 SVGIG (reference sequence). This CDR3 has 13 residues. V lost 2 bases to trimming and J lost 9 bases; unmatched junction nucleotides: 7. The CDR3 DNA is TGTGCCTGGAGTCGTCTAGCGGGATATCCCCAGTACTTC. Protein: CAWSRLAGYPQYF.

The CDR3 DNA follows: TGTGCCAGCAGTCCACACAATCAGCCCCAGCATTTT. It codes for CASSPHNQPQHF. The chain has TRBV27 and TRBJ1-5; no clear D. This CDR3 contains 12 residues. Between the trimmed V and J ends, which lost 5 bases and 3 bases, there was a span of 5 bases. Germline-derived CDR1 and CDR2 are MNHEY and SMNVEV (reference sequence).

The chain is built from TRBV5-8 and TRBJ2-7; 8 positions agree with TRBD1. The CDR3 runs to 15 residues. The V and J ends lost 5 bases and 3 bases, in that order; junction bases with no gene match: 10. Germline V CDR1 and CDR2: SGHTS, YDEGEE. CDR3 loop: CASSYLDRARYEQYF. The CDR3 DNA reads as TGTGCCAGCAGTTACCTGGACAGGGCACGCTACGAGCAGTACTTC.

This chain connects TRBV4-1 to TRBJ2-7, with D possibly matching TRBD1 (6 bases). The CDR3 covers 15 residues. Germline V gene sequence: CDR1 MGHRA, CDR2 YSYEKL. Trimming stripped 1 base from V and 0 bases from J, with 10 bases between. As DNA, the CDR3 is TGCGCCAGCAGCCAAGGGGACATTCCCTCCTACGAGCAGTACTTC. Translation gives CASSQGDIPSYEQYF.

The rearrangement uses TRBV7-3 and TRBJ2-6, with a weak D call TRBD2 (6 bases). This CDR3 has 16 residues. Germline V gene data show CDR1 as SGHTA and CDR2 as FQGTGA. Trimming removed 5 bases at V and 4 bases at J, with 15 bases between. The CDR3, as DNA: TGTGCCAGCAGCGAGGGGAGGTTTACGGGGGCCAACGTCCTGACTTTC. Translated: CASSEGRFTGANVLTF.

The chain has TRBV5-4 and TRBJ2-5; 10 nucleotides agree with TRBD1. In germline, CDR1 is SGHNT, CDR2 YYREEE (reference sequence). This CDR3 spans 14 amino acids. Trimming cost V 4 bases and J 5 bases; bases outside gene matches: 5. The CDR3 bases are TGTGCCAGCAGCCCGGGACAGGGGAGGGAGACCCAGTACTTC. Protein product: CASSPGQGRETQYF. The full variable domain, in which reference TRBV5-4 and TRBJ2-5 provide the parts outside the CDR3, is ETGVTQSPTHLIKTRGQQVTLRCSSQSGHNTVSWYQQALGQGPQFIFQYYREEENGRGNFPPRFSGLQFPNYSSELNVNALELDDSALYLCASSPGQGRETQYFGPGTRLLVL.

The chain recombines TRBV5-1 with TRBJ2-3; TRBD1 matches 8 bases. The ends lost 5 bases at V and 2 bases at J; junction bases unmatched: 7. Germline CDR1 is SGHRS and CDR2 is YFSETQ. The CDR3 spans 15 residues. This CDR3 reads CASRGTGSHTDTQYF. CDR3 nucleotides: TGCGCCAGCAGAGGGACAGGCTCACACACAGATACGCAGTATTTT.

V is TRBV19 and J is TRBJ2-5; TRBD1 might be the D (5 bases). This CDR3 spans 14 amino acids. Trimming cost V 3 bases and J 0 bases, with 8 bases left between them. Germline V CDR1 and CDR2: LNHDA, SQIVND (reference sequence). DNA of the CDR3: TGTGCCAGTAGTATGGCAGGGAACCAAGAGACCCAGTACTTC. It is translated as CASSMAGNQETQYF.

The table lists this clone with a count of one. The genes are TRBV14 and TRBJ1-6; perhaps TRBD1 as D (5 bases). The CDR3 has 15 amino acids. Per the germline V gene, CDR1 is SGHDN and CDR2 is FVKESK. Trimming shortened V by 4 bases and J by 8 bases, and 15 bases separated the two germline ends. The CDR3 bases are TGTGCCAGCAGCCCAAACTGGGGCCAGGATTCACCCCTCCACTTT. The encoded protein is CASSPNWGQDSPLHF.

The J gene is TRBJ2-4, the V gene TRBV2; 12 bases map to TRBD2. CDR1 and CDR2 from the germline V gene are SNHLY and FYNNEI. The CDR3 runs to 17 residues. The J segment lost 1 base and the V segment lost 7 bases, leaving 8 bases of the junction unmatched. The DNA for the CDR3 is TGTGCCAGCACGGCTAGCGGGAGGGGAAAGGCCAAAAACATTCAGTACTTC. Protein sequence: CASTASGRGKAKNIQYF.

The rearrangement links TRBV2 to TRBJ2-7, with 12 bases aligning to TRBD1. CDR3 length: 15 amino acids. V gave up 7 bases and J gave up 5 bases; unmatched junction bases: 9. Germline CDR1 reads SNHLY; CDR2 reads FYNNEI. The CDR3 loop is CASKPWDRGRDEQYF. The CDR3 DNA reads TGTGCCAGCAAGCCCTGGGACAGGGGGCGAGACGAGCAGTACTTC.

The genes are TRBV6-6 and TRBJ2-3; tentatively, D is TRBD1 (6 bases). Germline loops: CDR1 MNHNY, CDR2 SVGAGI (reference sequence). The CDR3 spans 15 residues. V was trimmed by 6 bases and J by 3 bases, leaving 16 bases between them. CDR3 loop: CASSRLTGWTDTQYF. The CDR3 DNA reads TGTGCCAGCAGCAGGCTGACAGGTTGGACAGATACGCAGTATTTT.

This clone was recorded once. The chain recombines TRBV27 with TRBJ1-2; D may be TRBD1 (5 bases). Trimming removed 5 bases from V and 0 bases from J, with 22 bases in between. The CDR3 length is 18 residues. Germline V gene data show CDR1 as MNHEY and CDR2 as SMNVEV (reference sequence). The CDR3 protein is CASSPTWGAGPANYGYTF. The CDR3 DNA sequence: TGTGCCAGCAGTCCCACGTGGGGCGCAGGGCCCGCTAACTATGGCTACACCTTC.

The V and J genes are TRBV29-1 and TRBJ2-5; unclear D gene. Judging by the DNA end, TRBJ2-7 fits better; the J call may be wrong. The CDR3 length is 12 residues. The germline gives CDR1 SQVTM, CDR2 ANQGSEA. In nucleotides, the CDR3 is TGCAGCGTTGAACTCGCGGCCTACGAGCAGTACTTC. Protein: CSVELAAYEQYF.